This T cell receptor beta chain was recorded in a study of T-cell reconstitution after alpha-beta-depleted transplantation in children. CDR3 size: 20 residues. J gave up 0 bases and V 3 bases, and 11 bases lay outside the gene matches. CDR1 and CDR2 from the germline V gene are SGDLS and YYNGEE. Unique molecular identifiers were incorporated when the TCRbeta library was constructed. MiXCR, applied by TCRdb to the PCR reads, yields one record per CDR3 protein. The table records 250,000 to 300,000 distinct CDR3 sequences, about a tenth of them present only once. Sequences were derived from PBMCs from the stem cell graft donor, sampled from the stem cell graft. The chain couples TRBV9 to TRBJ2-6; 11 bases fit TRBD2. The sequence derives from a human donor who donated a stem cell graft to a child with SCID. CDR3: CASSAHPSGGPSSGANVLTF. DNA of the CDR3: TGTGCCAGCAGCGCGCACCCTAGCGGGGGGCCATCCTCTGGGGCCAACGTCCTGACTTTC.